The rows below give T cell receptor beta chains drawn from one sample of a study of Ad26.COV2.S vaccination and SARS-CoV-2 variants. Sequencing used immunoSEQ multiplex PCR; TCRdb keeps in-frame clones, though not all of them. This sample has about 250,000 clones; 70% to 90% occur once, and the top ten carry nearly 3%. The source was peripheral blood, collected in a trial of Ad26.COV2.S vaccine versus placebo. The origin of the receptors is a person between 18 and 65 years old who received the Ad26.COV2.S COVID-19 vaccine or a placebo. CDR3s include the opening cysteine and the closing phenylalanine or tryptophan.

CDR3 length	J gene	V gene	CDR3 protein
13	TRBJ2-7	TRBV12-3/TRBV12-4	CASSLLGGDEQYF
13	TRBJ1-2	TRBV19	CASSLVSNYGYTF
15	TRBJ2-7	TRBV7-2	CASSLSWTTDYEQYF
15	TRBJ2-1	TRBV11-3	CASSLRLVSVDEQFF
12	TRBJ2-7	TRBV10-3	CAIKTGGGEQYF
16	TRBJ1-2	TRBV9	CASSLPKGGFNYGYTF
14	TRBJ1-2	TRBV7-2	CASSFNQGDYGYTF
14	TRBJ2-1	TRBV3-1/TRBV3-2	CASSEREEHNEQFF
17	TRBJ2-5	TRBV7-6	CASSLPRGGGYQETQYF
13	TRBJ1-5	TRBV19	CASSTQGAQPQHF
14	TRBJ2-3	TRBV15	CATGTGKAPDTQYF
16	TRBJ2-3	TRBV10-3	CAISKSGLAGTDTQYF
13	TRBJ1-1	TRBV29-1	CSVGKTMNTEAFF
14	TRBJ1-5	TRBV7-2	CASSQDRVNQPQHF
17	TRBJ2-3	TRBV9	CASSVGAGELSTDTQYF
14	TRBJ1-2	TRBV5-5	CASSLHSEPYGYTF
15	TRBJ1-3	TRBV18	CASSPVAGPGNTIYF
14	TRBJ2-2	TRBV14	CASSQTNLAGELFF
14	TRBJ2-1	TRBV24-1	CATSDTFPPAEQFF
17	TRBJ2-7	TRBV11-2	CASSLDLTQESSYEQYF
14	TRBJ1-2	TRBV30	CAWSYGQANYGYTF
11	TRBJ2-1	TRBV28	CASIGSNEQFF
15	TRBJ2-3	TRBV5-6	CASSRDRGYTDTQYF
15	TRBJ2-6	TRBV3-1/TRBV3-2	CASSPRHSGANVLTF
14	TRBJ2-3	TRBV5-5	CASSHEMNTDTQYF